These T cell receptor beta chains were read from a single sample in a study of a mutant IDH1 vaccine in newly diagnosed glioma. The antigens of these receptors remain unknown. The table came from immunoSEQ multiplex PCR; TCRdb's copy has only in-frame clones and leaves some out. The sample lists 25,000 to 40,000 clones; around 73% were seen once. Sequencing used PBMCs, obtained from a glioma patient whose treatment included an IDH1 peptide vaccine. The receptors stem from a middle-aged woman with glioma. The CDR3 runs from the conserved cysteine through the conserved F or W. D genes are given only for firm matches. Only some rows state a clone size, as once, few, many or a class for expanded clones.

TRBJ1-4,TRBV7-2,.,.,TGTGCCAGCAGCTTAGTAGGGTGGTCTAATGAAGAACTGTTTTTT,CASSLVGWSNEELFF
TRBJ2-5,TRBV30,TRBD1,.,TGTGCCTGGAATCCTGACAGGGTCGGTGGAAAGACCCAGTACTTC,CAWNPDRVGGKTQYF
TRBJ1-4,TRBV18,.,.,TGTGCCAGCTCAACCGGGGCTGGGAGTGAAAAACTGTTTTTT,CASSTGAGSEKLFF
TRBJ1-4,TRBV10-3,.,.,TGTGCCATCAGTGACCTGGAATGGGAAAAACTGTTTTTT,CAISDLEWEKLFF
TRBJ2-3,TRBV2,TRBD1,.,TGTGCCAGCAGTCAGACAGGGGTGGCAGATACGCAGTATTTT,CASSQTGVADTQYF
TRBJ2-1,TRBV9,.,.,TGTGCCAGCAGCGTAGTCGGGGGGCCCTACAATGAGCAGTTCTTC,CASSVVGGPYNEQFF
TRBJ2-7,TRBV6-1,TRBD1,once,TGTGCTACACGGCGGGACAGGGTCGAGCAGTACTTC,CATRRDRVEQYF
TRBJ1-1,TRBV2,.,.,TGTGCCAGCAACAGATTGAACACTGAAGCTTTCTTT,CASNRLNTEAFF
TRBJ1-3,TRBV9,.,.,TGTGCCAGCAGCTCCGGGACTCAGGGAAACACCATATATTTT,CASSSGTQGNTIYF
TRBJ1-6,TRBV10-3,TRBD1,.,TGTGCCATCAGGGGGGACAGCTACGTGGGTTCACCCCTCCACTTT,CAIRGDSYVGSPLHF
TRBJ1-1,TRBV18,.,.,TGTGCCAGCTCACCCGGGGTGAACACTGAAGCTTTCTTT,CASSPGVNTEAFF
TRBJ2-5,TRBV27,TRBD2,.,TGTGCCAGCAGTTCCACCGGGACTAGCCCGAAAGAGACCCAGTACTTC,CASSSTGTSPKETQYF
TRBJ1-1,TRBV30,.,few,TGTGCCTGGAGTGGAAGGAACACTGAAGCTTTCTTT,CAWSGRNTEAFF
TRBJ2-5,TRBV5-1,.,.,TGCGCCAGCAGCTTGGATGTGGGACTGAAAGAGACCCAGTACTTC,CASSLDVGLKETQYF
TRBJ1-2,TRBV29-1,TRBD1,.,TGCAGCGTTGGTGGGGGACAGGGGTTGGGCTATGGCTACACCTTC,CSVGGGQGLGYGYTF
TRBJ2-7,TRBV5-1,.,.,TGCGCCAGCAGCTTGGAATTGGGGGTCGAGCAGTACTTC,CASSLELGVEQYF
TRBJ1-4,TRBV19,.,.,TGTGCCAGTAGTATTGGGTCAGCATCACCATCCAGAATTGAAAAACTGTTTTTT,CASSIGSASPSRIEKLFF
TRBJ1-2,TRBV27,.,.,TGTGCCAGCAGTTTACGAGGGGCTCATCTTCGCTACACCTTC,CASSLRGAHLRYTF
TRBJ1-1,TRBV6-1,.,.,TGTGCCAGCAGTGAACGTCGCGGACCGAACACTGAAGCTTTCTTT,CASSERRGPNTEAFF
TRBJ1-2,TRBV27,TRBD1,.,TGTGCCAGCAGTCGGACAGGGGCAGGATGGGGCTACACCTTC,CASSRTGAGWGYTF
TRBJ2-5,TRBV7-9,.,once,TGTGCCAGCAGCTTAGATAGCCTAGGTGGGACCCAGTACTTC,CASSLDSLGGTQYF
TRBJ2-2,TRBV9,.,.,TGTGCCAGCAGCGTAGCCCAAGGTGGGGAGCTGTTTTTT,CASSVAQGGELFF
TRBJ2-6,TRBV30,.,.,TGTGCCTGGAGCCAACAGATGGCTGGGGCCAACGTCCTGACTTTC,CAWSQQMAGANVLTF
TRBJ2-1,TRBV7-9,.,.,TGTGCCAGCAGCTTAGACAGGGGGAGGGAGAATGAGCAGTTCTTC,CASSLDRGRENEQFF
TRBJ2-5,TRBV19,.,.,TGTGCCAGTAGTAAGGACAGAATGGAGACCCAGTACTTC,CASSKDRMETQYF
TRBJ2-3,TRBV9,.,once,TGTGCCAGCAGCTACAGAAGGGACTTATCAGCGACAGATACGCAGTATTTT,CASSYRRDLSATDTQYF
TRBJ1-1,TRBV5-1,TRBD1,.,TGCGCCAGCAGCCCGGGACAGGGTCCTGAAGCTTTCTTT,CASSPGQGPEAFF
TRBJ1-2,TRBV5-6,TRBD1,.,TGTGCCAGCAGCTTGGGGACAGGGTTCTATGGCTACACCTTC,CASSLGTGFYGYTF
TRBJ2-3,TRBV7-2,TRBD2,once,TGTGCCAGCAGTCCTCTAGCGGGGGCAGATACGCAGTATTTT,CASSPLAGADTQYF
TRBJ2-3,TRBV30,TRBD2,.,TGTGCCTGGAGTCCCGGACTAGCGGGGGGGCAAGATACGCAGTATTTT,CAWSPGLAGGQDTQYF
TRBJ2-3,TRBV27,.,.,TGTGCCAGCAGTCCGGGAACCTTAGCAGATACGCAGTATTTT,CASSPGTLADTQYF
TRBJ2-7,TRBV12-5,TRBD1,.,TGTGCTAGTGGCCCTGAGACAGGGTCAACCTACGAGCAGTACTTC,CASGPETGSTYEQYF
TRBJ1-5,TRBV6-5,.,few,TGTGCCAGCAGCCCCGGTTGGGACAATCAGCCCCAGCATTTT,CASSPGWDNQPQHF
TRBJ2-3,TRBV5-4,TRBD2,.,TGTGCCAGCAGCTTGTGGCTAGCGGGGGGAACAGATACGCAGTATTTT,CASSLWLAGGTDTQYF
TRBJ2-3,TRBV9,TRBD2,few,TGTGCCAGCAGCGTAGTTGGCGGGGAGGGAGATACGCAGTATTTT,CASSVVGGEGDTQYF
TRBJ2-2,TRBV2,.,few,TGTGCCAGCACTGAGGGAACCGGGGAGCTGTTTTTT,CASTEGTGELFF
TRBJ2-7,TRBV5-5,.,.,TGTGCCAGCAGCTTGTGGTCGGAGACCTACGAGCAGTACTTC,CASSLWSETYEQYF
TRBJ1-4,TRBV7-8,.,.,TGTGCCAGCAGCAGGGACCGGAGGGAAAAACTGTTTTTT,CASSRDRREKLFF
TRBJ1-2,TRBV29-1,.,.,TGCAGCGTGGTCGGGGCGGAGGGCTACACCTTC,CSVVGAEGYTF
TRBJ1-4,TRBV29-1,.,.,TGCAGCGTCCCGACGGGCGAAAAACTGTTTTTT,CSVPTGEKLFF
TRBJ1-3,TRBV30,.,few,TGTGCCGGCACCGGACCGGGGGGAAACACCATATATTTT,CAGTGPGGNTIYF
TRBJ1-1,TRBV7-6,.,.,TGTGCCAGCAGCTTAGGTCTCATGAACACTGAAGCTTTCTTT,CASSLGLMNTEAFF
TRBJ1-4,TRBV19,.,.,TGTGCCACCTGGGGGGAGGAAAAACTGTTTTTT,CATWGEEKLFF
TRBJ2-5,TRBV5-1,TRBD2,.,TGCGCCAGCAGCTTGATGGCGGGGGGACAAGAGACCCAGTACTTC,CASSLMAGGQETQYF
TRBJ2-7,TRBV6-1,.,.,TGTGCCAGCAGTGAAGCGGGGGGGGCGGGCTACGAGCAGTACTTC,CASSEAGGAGYEQYF
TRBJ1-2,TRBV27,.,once,TGTGCCAGCAGTCTCACGGCCCTCAGTCCTTATGGCTACACCTTC,CASSLTALSPYGYTF
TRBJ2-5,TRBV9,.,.,TGTGCCAGCAGCGTAGGCGGTAGCGGTCGGGAGACCCAGTACTTC,CASSVGGSGRETQYF
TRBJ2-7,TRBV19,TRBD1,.,TGTGCCAGTAGTACGACCGGGACAGCTCTCGAGCAGTACTTC,CASSTTGTALEQYF
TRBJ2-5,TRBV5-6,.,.,TGTGCCAGCAGCTTGGTGGACTCGGGATTGTCCCAGTACTTC,CASSLVDSGLSQYF
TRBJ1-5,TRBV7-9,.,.,TGTGCCAGCAGCTTATCAGGGGAATCTAGCAATCAGCCCCAGCATTTT,CASSLSGESSNQPQHF
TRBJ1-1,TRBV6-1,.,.,TGTGCCAGCGGCAACAGGGCGTTGAACACTGAAGCTTTCTTT,CASGNRALNTEAFF
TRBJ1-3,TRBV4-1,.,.,TGCGCCAGCAGCCAAGGGTACTACTTATCTGGGGGAAACACCATATATTTT,CASSQGYYLSGGNTIYF